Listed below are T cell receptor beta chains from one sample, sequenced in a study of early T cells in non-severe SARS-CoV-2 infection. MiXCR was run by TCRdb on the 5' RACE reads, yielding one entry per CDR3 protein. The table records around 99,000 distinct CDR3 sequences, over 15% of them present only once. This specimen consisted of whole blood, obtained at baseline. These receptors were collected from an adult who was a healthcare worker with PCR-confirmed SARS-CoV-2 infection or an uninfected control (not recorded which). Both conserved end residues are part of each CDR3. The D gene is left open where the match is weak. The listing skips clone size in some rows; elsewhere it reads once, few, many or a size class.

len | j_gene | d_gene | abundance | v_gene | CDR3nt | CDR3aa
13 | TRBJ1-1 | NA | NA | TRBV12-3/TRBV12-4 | TGTGCCAGCAGTTTCGACCGGGGGACTGAAGCTTTCTTT | CASSFDRGTEAFF
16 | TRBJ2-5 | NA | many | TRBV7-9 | TGTGCCAGCAGCATCGGGGTAGGAGGAGGAGGAGAGACCCAGTACTTC | CASSIGVGGGGETQYF
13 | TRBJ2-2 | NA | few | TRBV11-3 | TGTGCCAGCAGCTCCCGAGGTGGCGGGGAGCTGTTTTTT | CASSSRGGGELFF
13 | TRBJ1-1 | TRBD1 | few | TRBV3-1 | TGTGCCAGCAGCCGGGACAGCCACACTGAAGCTTTCTTT | CASSRDSHTEAFF
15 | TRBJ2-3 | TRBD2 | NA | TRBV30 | TGTGCCTGGACCGAACTAGCGACTAGCACAGATACGCAGTATTTT | CAWTELATSTDTQYF
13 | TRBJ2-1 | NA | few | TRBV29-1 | TGCAGCGTTGAATCACACGTCGGACTAAAGCAGTTCTTC | CSVESHVGLKQFF
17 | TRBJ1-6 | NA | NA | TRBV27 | TGTGCCAGCAGTCGACTTTCCGGAAGCTCCTATAATTCACCCCTCCACTTT | CASSRLSGSSYNSPLHF
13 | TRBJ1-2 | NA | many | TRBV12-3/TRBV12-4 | TGTGCCAGCAGTTTAAGGGGAGGCTATGGCTACACCTTC | CASSLRGGYGYTF
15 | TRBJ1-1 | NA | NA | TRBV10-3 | TGTGCCACTAAAGTCACAGGGATGGGAGATCCTGAAGCTTTCTTT | CATKVTGMGDPEAFF
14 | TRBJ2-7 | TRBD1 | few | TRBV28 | TGTGCCAGCAGCGGTATGGGACAGAACTACGAGCAGTACTTC | CASSGMGQNYEQYF
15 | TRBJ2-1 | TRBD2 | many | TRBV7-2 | TGTGCCAGCAGCTTAGGACTAGCGGGATACAATGAGCAGTTCTTC | CASSLGLAGYNEQFF
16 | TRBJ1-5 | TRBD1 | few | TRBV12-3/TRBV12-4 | TGTGCCAGCAGTTTAGGGGGACAGGGAAGCAATCAGCCCCAGCATTTT | CASSLGGQGSNQPQHF
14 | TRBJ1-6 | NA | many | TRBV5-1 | TGCGCCAGCAGTCATGGGACGGTAAATTCACCCCTCCACTTT | CASSHGTVNSPLHF
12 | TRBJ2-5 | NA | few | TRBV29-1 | TGCAGCGTTGAACCGGGAGAAGAGACCCAGTACTTC | CSVEPGEETQYF
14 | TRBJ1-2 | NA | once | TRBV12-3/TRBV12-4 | TGTGCCACAGGACTATATCCCGGCGGCTATGGCTACACCTTC | CATGLYPGGYGYTF
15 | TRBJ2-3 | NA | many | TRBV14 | TGTGCCAGCAGCCAAGATATTAGGCCTTCAGATACGCAGTATTTT | CASSQDIRPSDTQYF
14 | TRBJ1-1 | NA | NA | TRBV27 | TGTGCCAGCAGTAAGGAGGGTAGGAACACTGAAGCTTTCTTT | CASSKEGRNTEAFF
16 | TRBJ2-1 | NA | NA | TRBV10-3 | TGTGCCATCAAAGAACGGGAGTCTCATTCCTACAATGAGCAGTTCTTC | CAIKERESHSYNEQFF
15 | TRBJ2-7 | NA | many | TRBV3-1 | TGTGCCAGCAGCCAAGCGGGCAGGGCGGTTTACGAGCAGTACTTC | CASSQAGRAVYEQYF
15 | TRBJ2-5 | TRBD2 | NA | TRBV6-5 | TGTGCCAGCAGCAGTCAACTAGCGGGAGCAGAGACCCAGTACTTC | CASSSQLAGAETQYF
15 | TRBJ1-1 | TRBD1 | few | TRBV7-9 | TGTGCCAGCAGCTTAGTAACAGGGGGCATGCCTGAAGCTTTCTTT | CASSLVTGGMPEAFF
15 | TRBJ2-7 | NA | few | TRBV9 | TGTGCCAGCAGCGTAGTCGGTAGTGGCAGCTACGAGCAGTACTTC | CASSVVGSGSYEQYF
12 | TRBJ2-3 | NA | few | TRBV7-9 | TGTGCCAGCAGCCCAGTGACAGATACGCAGTATTTT | CASSPVTDTQYF
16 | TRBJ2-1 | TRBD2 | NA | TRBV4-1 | TGCGCCAGCAGCCAAGTGGGCGGGAGGGGGTACAATGAGCAGTTCTTC | CASSQVGGRGYNEQFF
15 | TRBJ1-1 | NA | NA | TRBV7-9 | TGTGCCAGCAGCCCCCGTTCGGGAAGGGACACTGAAGCTTTCTTT | CASSPRSGRDTEAFF
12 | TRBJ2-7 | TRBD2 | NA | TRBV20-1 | TGCAGTGCACTAGCGGGAGCGGACGAGCAGTACTTC | CSALAGADEQYF
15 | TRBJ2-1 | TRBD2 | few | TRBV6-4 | TGTGCCAGCAGTGTAGCGGGAGACTCCTACAATGAGCAGTTCTTC | CASSVAGDSYNEQFF
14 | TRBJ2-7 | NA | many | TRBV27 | TGTGCCAGCAGTTTAGGACCGCACGCTTACGAGCAGTACTTC | CASSLGPHAYEQYF
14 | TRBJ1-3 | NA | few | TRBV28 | TGTGCCAGCAGTTTCCAGGGCTCTGGAAACACCATATATTTT | CASSFQGSGNTIYF
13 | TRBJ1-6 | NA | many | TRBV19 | TGTGCCAGTAGTACGGCTGACTACTCACCCCTCCACTTT | CASSTADYSPLHF
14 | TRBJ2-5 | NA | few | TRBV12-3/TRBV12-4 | TGTGCCAGCAGTTTGCCAGGCGAGGAGGAGACCCAGTACTTC | CASSLPGEEETQYF
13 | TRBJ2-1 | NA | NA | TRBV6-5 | TGTGCCAGCAGTTACTCAGGCTGGAATGAGCAGTTCTTC | CASSYSGWNEQFF
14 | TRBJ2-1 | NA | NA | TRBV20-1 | TGCAGTGCCCCTTCCCCAGAATTCTACAATGAGCAGTTCTTC | CSAPSPEFYNEQFF
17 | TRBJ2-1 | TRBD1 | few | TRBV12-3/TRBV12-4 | TGTGCCAGCAGCCAATTAATCGGGACAGATACCTACAATGAGCAGTTCTTC | CASSQLIGTDTYNEQFF
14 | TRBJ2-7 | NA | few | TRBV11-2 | TGTGCCAGCAGCTTAGGGGTAGCTGGCTACGAGCAGTACTTC | CASSLGVAGYEQYF
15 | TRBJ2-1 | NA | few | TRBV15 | TGTGCCACCAGCGGAGAGGGGGACTGGGCCAATGAGCAGTTCTTC | CATSGEGDWANEQFF
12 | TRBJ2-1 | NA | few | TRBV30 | TGTGCCTGGGCCCAGGACTACAATGAGCAGTTCTTC | CAWAQDYNEQFF
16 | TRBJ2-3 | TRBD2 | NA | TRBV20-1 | TGCAGTGCTAGCCTACTAGCGTCCTCTAGCACAGATACGCAGTATTTT | CSASLLASSSTDTQYF
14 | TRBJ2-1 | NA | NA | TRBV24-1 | TGTGCCACCAGTGATTTGCATGAGCTTAATGAGCAGTTCTTC | CATSDLHELNEQFF
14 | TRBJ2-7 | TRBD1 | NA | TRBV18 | TGTGCCAGCTCAATGGGACAGGGTTTCGACGAGCAGTACTTC | CASSMGQGFDEQYF
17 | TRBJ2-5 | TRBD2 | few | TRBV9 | TGTGCCAGCAGCGCCCTTCGCGGGTCTAGCGGCCAAGAGACCCAGTACTTC | CASSALRGSSGQETQYF
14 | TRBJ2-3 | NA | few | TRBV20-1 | TGCAGTGCTAACCAAGGGTCGCAGCCAGATACGCAGTATTTT | CSANQGSQPDTQYF
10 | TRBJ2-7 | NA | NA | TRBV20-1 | TGCAGTGCTAGAGGGACCCGCGTGGCGTTC | CSARGTRVAF
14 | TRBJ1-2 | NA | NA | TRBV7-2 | TGTGCCAGCAGTCCAACACCGGCTCCTTATGGCTACACCTTC | CASSPTPAPYGYTF
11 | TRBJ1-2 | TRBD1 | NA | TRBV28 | TGTGCCGGACAGGGGATCTATGGCTACACCTTC | CAGQGIYGYTF
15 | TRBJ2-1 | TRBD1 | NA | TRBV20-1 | TGCAGTGCCAGCTCAGACAGGGTGGGCTACAATGAGCAGTTCTTC | CSASSDRVGYNEQFF